This entry lists 20 T cell receptor beta chains sequenced from one sample in a study of blood T cell repertoires in COVID-19. Repertoires were generated with immunoSEQ multiplex PCR, while TCRdb's copy carries only in-frame clones and drops some. The table shows about 220,000 clones, with roughly 85% occurring only once. The sequencing sample was made of peripheral blood. These TCRs come from a woman in her 70s with COVID-19, enrolled during active disease.

The V gene is TRBV19, the J gene TRBJ1-5; D perhaps matches TRBD1 (5 bases). Germline CDR1 and CDR2: LNHDA and SQIVND (reference sequence). This CDR3 comprises 13 residues. Trimming left V 8 bases short and J 5 bases short, with 13 bases between. The DNA of the CDR3 is TGTGCCAGTTCCTCCAGGGTCGATCAGCCCCAGCATTTT. Encoded protein: CASSSRVDQPQHF.

This chain connects TRBV7-3 to TRBJ1-1; TRBD1 is a possible D gene (5 bases). The CDR3 is made up of 14 amino acids. The germline CDR1 and CDR2 sequences are SGHTA and FQGTGA. V was shortened by 2 bases and J by 4 bases, with 11 bases between the two germline ends. CDR3 loop: CASSLGHGVTEAFF. The CDR3 DNA reads TGTGCCAGCAGCTTAGGACATGGGGTCACTGAAGCTTTCTTT. Variable domain in full (rest from reference TRBV7-3 and TRBJ1-1): GAGVSQTPSNKVTEKGKYVELRCDPISGHTALYWYRQSLGQGPEFLIYFQGTGAADDSGLPNDRFFAVRPEGSVSTLKIQRTERGDSAVYLCASSLGHGVTEAFFGQGTRLTVV.

The genes are TRBV29-1 and TRBJ1-1; D may be TRBD1 (5 bases). The germline V gene encodes CDR1 SQVTM and CDR2 ANQGSEA. The germline V and J ends were trimmed by 6 bases and 3 bases, with 8 bases remaining between them. This CDR3 has 11 residues. CDR3 coding DNA: TGCAGCGTGGGGCGCTACACTGAAGCTTTCTTT. Protein: CSVGRYTEAFF.

V and J are TRBV6-5 and TRBJ2-7; D possibly corresponds to TRBD1 (6 bases). In germline, CDR1 is MNHEY, CDR2 SVGAGI. Trimming removed 6 bases at V and 3 bases at J, with 12 bases between. The CDR3 sequence is 13 residues long. Here the CDR3 DNA reads TGTGCCAGCAGAGAGACAGGACTCTACGAGCAGTACTTC. Protein sequence: CASRETGLYEQYF.

V gene TRBV7-8 combines with J gene TRBJ1-4, with 8 bases that match TRBD1. Germline loops: CDR1 SGHVS, CDR2 FQNEAQ. CDR3 size: 19 residues. The V segment lost 7 bases and the J segment 8 bases; nucleotides outside the gene matches: 24. The DNA of the CDR3 is TGTGCCAGCACCCAAGTTGGGTACTTTACAGGGGGTGGAAGAGAAAAACTGTTTTTT. This gives the protein CASTQVGYFTGGGREKLFF. The variable domain in full, completed from reference TRBV7-8 and TRBJ1-4, reads GAGVSQSPRYKVAKRGQDVALRCDPISGHVSLFWYQQALGQGPEFLTYFQNEAQLDKSGLPSDRFFAERPEGSVSTLKIQRTQQEDSAVYLCASTQVGYFTGGGREKLFFGSGTQLSVL.

CDR3 DNA sequence: TGTGCCAGCAGCCCCCTAGCGGGAGGGAACACCGGGGAGCTGTTTTTT. Translation gives CASSPLAGGNTGELFF. The V gene is TRBV7-2, the J gene TRBJ2-2, with TRBD2 matching 11 bases. The length of the CDR3 is 16 residues. Trimming at V came to 5 bases and at J to 1 base, leaving 3 bases not matched to a gene. The germline gives CDR1 SGHTA, CDR2 FQGNSA.

As concerns this clone: No DNA is shown, since the ends of the CDR3 on it are uncertain; the CDR3 is the one TCRdb lists. This chain links TRBV27 with TRBJ1-1. Germline CDR1 is MNHEY and CDR2 is SMNVEV (reference sequence). From its first to its last residue, the CDR3 has 12 amino acids. The CDR3 sequence: CASSTSGTEAFF.

The chain joins TRBV9 to TRBJ2-3; D is perhaps TRBD2 (6 bases). The length of the CDR3 is 15 residues. Germline V gene sequence: CDR1 SGDLS, CDR2 YYNGEE. V was cut by 7 bases and J by 2 bases, with 17 bases left in between. The CDR3 here is CASGRGSGATDTQYF. CDR3 sequence (DNA): TGTGCCAGCGGACGGGGGTCAGGAGCCACAGATACGCAGTATTTT.

The chain employs TRBV5-1 and TRBJ1-6; 7 bases map to TRBD1. After removal of 5 bases from V and 5 bases from J, the junction contained 1 base not matched to a gene. This CDR3 region has 13 residues. Germline assignment: CDR1 SGHRS and CDR2 YFSETQ. CDR3 nucleotides: TGCGCCAGCAGACAGGGGAATAATTCACCCCTCCACTTT. This sequence encodes CASRQGNNSPLHF.

The chain has TRBV7-9 and TRBJ1-2; 7 bases map to TRBD1. The germline gives CDR1 SEHNR, CDR2 FQNEAQ (reference sequence). The CDR3 is made up of 16 amino acids. Trimming removed 5 bases from V and 2 bases from J; junction bases left unmatched: 11. In DNA, the CDR3 is TGTGCCAGCAGCGACACTCCGGACAGGCCGAACTATGGCTACACCTTC. Its translation is CASSDTPDRPNYGYTF.

By proportion, this clone is medium-sized (0.01 to 0.1%). The chain uses TRBV6-5 and TRBJ2-3; TRBD1 might be the D (6 bases). The V and J ends lost 5 bases and 1 base respectively, with 10 bases between them. This CDR3 contains 14 residues. Germline CDR1 MNHEY, CDR2 SVGAGI. CDR3 nucleotide sequence: TGTGCCAGCAGTCCCAGGGGTGGCACAGATACGCAGTATTTT. Its protein is CASSPRGGTDTQYF.

This clone was detected once. The V gene is TRBV11-3, the J gene TRBJ2-5; 11 bases fit TRBD2. Germline V gives CDR1 SGHNT, CDR2 YENEEA. The CDR3 length is 15 residues. V lost 3 bases, J lost 2 bases, and 2 bases stayed unmatched. The CDR3 sequence: CASSFRLAGQETQYF. CDR3 DNA: TGTGCCAGCAGCTTTCGACTAGCGGGGCAAGAGACCCAGTACTTC.

J is TRBJ1-1 and V is TRBV7-2, with 11 bases that match TRBD1. This CDR3 has 15 residues. The germline V gene has CDR1 SGHTA and CDR2 FQGNSA. V lost 4 bases to trimming and J lost 2 bases; unmatched junction nucleotides: 3. The CDR3 spells CASSWGQGGNTEAFF. DNA of the CDR3: TGTGCCAGCAGCTGGGGACAGGGGGGTAACACTGAAGCTTTCTTT.

V and J are TRBV19 and TRBJ1-2, with D unresolved. The CDR3 consists of 14 residues. The V end was cut by 8 bases, the J end by 8 bases, with 21 bases between. Germline CDR1 reads LNHDA; CDR2 reads SQIVND (reference sequence). CDR3 coding DNA: TGTGCCAGTGCGGCTTGGGTCACCTCGGGAGGCTACACCTTC. Amino acid sequence: CASAAWVTSGGYTF.

This clone is a singleton in its sample. The V and J genes are TRBV6-2 or TRBV6-3 and TRBJ1-5, with TRBD1 matching 7 bases. Germline V gene data show CDR1 as MNHEY and CDR2 as SVGEGT. The CDR3 extends over 18 amino acids. Trimming removed 5 bases from V and 5 bases from J; junction bases left unmatched: 18. In nucleotides, the CDR3 is TGTGCCAGCAGTCAAGAGGGACAGCGGGTATTGGGGGATCAGCCCCAGCATTTT. Translated: CASSQEGQRVLGDQPQHF.

Points on this clone: A read error may account for a junction end that differs from germline. The chain couples TRBV7-9 to TRBJ1-2; D call uncertain. Germline lookup yields CDR1 SEHNR and CDR2 FQNEAQ (reference sequence). This CDR3 comprises 8 residues. CDR3 bases: TGTGCCAGCCCCTATGACGGGTTC. Translating gives CASPYDGF.

The J gene is TRBJ1-1, the V gene TRBV7-2; 12 nucleotides match TRBD1. V shed 6 bases, J shed 5 bases, and the junction held 10 bases outside the gene matches. The CDR3 runs to 16 residues. The V gene's germline CDR1 is SGHTA and CDR2 FQGNSA. The CDR3 reads CASSTEVGQGATEAFF. The DNA of the CDR3 is TGTGCCAGCAGTACCGAGGTGGGACAGGGGGCAACTGAAGCTTTCTTT.

The gene calls are TRBV4-2 and TRBJ1-3, with D uncertain. CDR1 and CDR2 (germline): LGHNA, YNFKEQ. This CDR3 contains 13 residues. The V gene lost 3 bases and the J gene lost 4 bases, with 7 bases spanning the gap. The CDR3 is CASSHGEGNTIYF. The CDR3 DNA reads TGTGCCAGCAGCCACGGGGAGGGAAACACCATATATTTT.

This chain uses TRBV7-9 with TRBJ1-5, with 8 bases matching TRBD1. CDR1 and CDR2 (germline): SEHNR, FQNEAQ (reference sequence). The CDR3 totals 14 residues. After removal of 7 bases from V and 5 bases from J, the junction contained 7 bases not matched to a gene. The DNA for the CDR3 is TGTGCCAGCAACTCCGGACAGGGCGATCAGCCCCAGCATTTT. Translated: CASNSGQGDQPQHF.

Regarding this clone: Within the sample, other DNA sequences also encode this same CDR3. This rearrangement joins TRBV7-9 to TRBJ2-3, with D uncertain. Germline V lookup: CDR1 SEHNR, CDR2 FQNEAQ (reference sequence). V lost 4 bases to trimming and J lost 6 bases, with 5 bases between them. CDR3 size: 11 residues. CDR3: CASSSSDTQYF. CDR3 sequence (DNA): TGTGCCAGCAGCTCTTCGGATACGCAGTATTTT.